Below are 4 T cell receptor beta chains sequenced from a single sample in a study of blood T cell repertoires in COVID-19 (dated by TCRdb to 2019 to 2021). The library came from the immunoSEQ multiplex PCR assay. TCRdb's version of the immuneACCESS table is confined to in-frame rearrangements and falls short of the full clone set. An unresolved V gene accounts for under half of the shortfall where checked; the remainder is of unknown origin. The sample table shows around 300,000 clones, and around 90% are seen once. The top ten clones comprise 6% to 8% of the sample. The sample comprised peripheral blood. These receptor sequences come from a woman in her forties or fifties with COVID-19, enrolled during active disease.

The J gene is TRBJ2-3, the V gene TRBV5-6; tentatively, D is TRBD2 (6 bases). Germline loops: CDR1 SGHDT, CDR2 YYEEEE. V was pared by 1 base and J by 6 bases, with 21 bases between. The CDR3 is 17 amino acids. The CDR3 sequence: CASSLLGLGSGSDTQYF. The CDR3 DNA sequence: TGTGCCAGCAGCTTGTTGGGGCTGGGTAGCGGCAGCGATACGCAGTATTTT.

J is TRBJ2-7 and V is TRBV5-1; unclear D gene. Trimming took off 5 bases at V and 3 bases at J, with 12 bases between the two ends. Germline-derived CDR1 and CDR2 are SGHRS and YFSETQ. The CDR3 is 13 residues long. Written as DNA, the CDR3 is TGCGCCAGCAGAGTGACTTCGGACTACGAGCAGTACTTC. Translating it yields CASRVTSDYEQYF. Full variable domain (remainder filled in from reference TRBV5-1 and TRBJ2-7): KAGVTQTPRYLIKTRGQQVTLSCSPISGHRSVSWYQQTPGQGLQFLFEYFSETQRNKGNFPGRFSGRQFSNSRSEMNVSTLELGDSALYLCASRVTSDYEQYFGPGTRLTVT.

The V gene is TRBV5-1, the J gene TRBJ2-1, with D possibly TRBD2 on 5 matching bases. Germline CDR1 is SGHRS and CDR2 is YFSETQ. V was shortened by 0 bases and J by 5 bases, with 9 bases between the two germline ends. This CDR3 contains 14 residues. CDR3 sequence: CASSLASRDNEQFF. The CDR3 bases are TGCGCCAGCAGCTTGGCTAGCAGAGACAATGAGCAGTTCTTC.

This chain connects TRBV7-2 to TRBJ2-2, with 12 bases identical to TRBD2. The CDR3 totals 18 residues. Germline assignment: CDR1 SGHTA and CDR2 FQGNSA. V gave up 2 bases and J gave up 7 bases; unmatched junction bases: 11. Written as DNA, the CDR3 is TGTGCCAGCAGCTTAACGGGGCTAGCGGGAGGGCCGATCGGGGAGCTGTTTTTT. It translates to CASSLTGLAGGPIGELFF.